In this sample, the clone carrying this T cell receptor (beta chain) turned up a few times. The antigen is not known. The sample belongs to a study of T cell repertoires in cytomegalovirus infection. Findings of the study overall: Across the ex vivo response, the dominant clonotypes were HLA-C-restricted CMV-specific TCR beta clonotypes. Cumulative public TCR beta family frequency identified carriers of CMV plus the relevant HLA.

TCRdb recomputed calls from the reads with MiXCR, one row per CDR3 protein. The sample includes some 900,000 distinct CDR3 sequences, about 31% seen only once; the top ten take roughly 12%. CDR1 and CDR2 from the germline V gene are SEHNR and FQNEAQ (reference sequence). The CDR3 contains 16 residues. V lost 2 bases to trimming and J lost 7 bases; unmatched junction nucleotides: 10. Material: cultured CD8+ T cells from PBMCs, obtained from culture after CMV antigen stimulation. The receptor's source is a human donor in good health (CMV status not recorded). Some clones in this sample may be carry-over from other donors' samples. This chain connects TRBV7-9 to TRBJ2-1; 8 nucleotides agree with TRBD1. CDR3 amino acids: CASSLPTGVPQNEQFF. The CDR3 DNA sequence: TGTGCCAGCAGCTTACCGACAGGGGTACCCCAAAATGAGCAGTTCTTC.